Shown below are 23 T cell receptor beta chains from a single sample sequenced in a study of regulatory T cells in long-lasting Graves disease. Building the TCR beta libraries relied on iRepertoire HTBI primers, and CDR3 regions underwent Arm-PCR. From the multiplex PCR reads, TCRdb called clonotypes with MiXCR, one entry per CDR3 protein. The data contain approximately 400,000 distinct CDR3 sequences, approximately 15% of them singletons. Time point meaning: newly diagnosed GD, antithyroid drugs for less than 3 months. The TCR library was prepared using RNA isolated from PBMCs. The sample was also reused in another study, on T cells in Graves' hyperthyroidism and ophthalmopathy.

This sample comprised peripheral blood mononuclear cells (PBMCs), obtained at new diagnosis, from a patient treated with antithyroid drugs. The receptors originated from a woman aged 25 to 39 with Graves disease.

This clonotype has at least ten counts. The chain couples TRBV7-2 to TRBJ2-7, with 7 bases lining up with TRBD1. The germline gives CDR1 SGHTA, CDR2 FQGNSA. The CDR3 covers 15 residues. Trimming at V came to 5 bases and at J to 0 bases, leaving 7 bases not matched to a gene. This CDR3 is CASSRDRLSSYEQYF. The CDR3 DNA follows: TGTGCCAGCAGCCGGGACAGACTGAGCTCCTACGAGCAGTACTTC.

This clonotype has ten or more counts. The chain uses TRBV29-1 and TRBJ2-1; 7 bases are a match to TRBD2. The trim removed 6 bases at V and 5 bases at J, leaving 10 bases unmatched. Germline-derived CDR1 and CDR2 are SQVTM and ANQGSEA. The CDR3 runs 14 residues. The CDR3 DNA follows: TGCAGCGTCGTGAAAGGGGAGGGCGACAATGAGCAGTTCTTC. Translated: CSVVKGEGDNEQFF.

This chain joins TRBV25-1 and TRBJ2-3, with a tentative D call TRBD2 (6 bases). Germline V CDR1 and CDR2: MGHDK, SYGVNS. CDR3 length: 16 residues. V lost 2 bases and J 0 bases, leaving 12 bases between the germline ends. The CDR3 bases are TGTGCCAGCAGTGAACGGGAGCGGGTTAGCACAGATACGCAGTATTTT. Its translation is CASSERERVSTDTQYF.

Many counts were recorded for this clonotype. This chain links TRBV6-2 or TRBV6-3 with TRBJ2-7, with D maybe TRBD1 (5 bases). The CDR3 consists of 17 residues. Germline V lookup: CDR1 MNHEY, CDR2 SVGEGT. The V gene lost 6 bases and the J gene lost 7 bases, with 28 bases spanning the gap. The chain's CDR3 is CASSSAPQGTTTKEQYF. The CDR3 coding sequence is TGTGCCAGCAGCTCGGCCCCCCAGGGCACCACTACGAAGGAGCAGTACTTC.

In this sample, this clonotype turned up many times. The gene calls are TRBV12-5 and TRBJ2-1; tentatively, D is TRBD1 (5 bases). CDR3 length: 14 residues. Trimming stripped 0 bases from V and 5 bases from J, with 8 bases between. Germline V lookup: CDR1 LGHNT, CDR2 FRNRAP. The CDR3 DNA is TGTGCTAGTGGTTTGGTAACAGGTAACAATGAGCAGTTCTTC. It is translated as CASGLVTGNNEQFF.

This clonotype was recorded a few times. CDR3 sequence: CASSQDSSGTPQYF. In DNA, the CDR3 is TGTGCCAGCAGCCAAGATTCCAGCGGGACACCCCAGTACTTC. The J gene is TRBJ2-3, the V gene TRBV3-1; the D gene is possibly TRBD2 (7 bases). TRBJ2-5 explains the end of the DNA better; the J call may be wrong. Germline V gene data show CDR1 as LGHDT and CDR2 as YNNKEL (reference sequence). This CDR3 has 14 amino acids.

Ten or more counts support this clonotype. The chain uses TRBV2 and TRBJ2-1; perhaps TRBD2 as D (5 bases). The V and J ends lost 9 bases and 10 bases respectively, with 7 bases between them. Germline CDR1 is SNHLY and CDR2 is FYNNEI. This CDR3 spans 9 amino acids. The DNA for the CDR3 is TGTGCCAGAGGACTGGAGCAGTTCTTC. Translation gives CARGLEQFF. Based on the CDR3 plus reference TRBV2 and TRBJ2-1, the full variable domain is EPEVTQTPSHQVTQMGQEVILRCVPISNHLYFYWYRQILGQKVEFLVSFYNNEISEKSEIFDDQFSVERPDGSNFTLKIRSTKLEDSAMYFCARGLEQFFGPGTRLTVL.

CDR3 nucleotides: TGTGCCAGCAGTTACTTCGGTCAGGGTGAGCAGTTCTTC. It specifies CASSYFGQGEQFF. This sequence joins TRBV6-2 or TRBV6-3 and TRBJ2-1, with a possible D match to TRBD1 (5 bases). V lost 1 base and J lost 9, with 10 bases in between. The CDR3 has 13 amino acids. The germline CDR1 and CDR2 sequences are MNHEY and SVGEGT.

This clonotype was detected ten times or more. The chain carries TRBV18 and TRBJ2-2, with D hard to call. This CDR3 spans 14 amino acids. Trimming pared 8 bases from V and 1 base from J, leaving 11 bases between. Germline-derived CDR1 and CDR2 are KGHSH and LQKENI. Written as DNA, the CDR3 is TGTGCCAGCAGCCCACTCCTGAACACCGGGGAGCTGTTTTTT. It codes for CASSPLLNTGELFF.

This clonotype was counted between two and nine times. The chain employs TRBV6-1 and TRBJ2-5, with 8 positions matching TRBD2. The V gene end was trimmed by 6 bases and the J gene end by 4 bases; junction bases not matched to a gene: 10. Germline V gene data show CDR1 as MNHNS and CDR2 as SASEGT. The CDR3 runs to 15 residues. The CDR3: CASSGLAGIAETQYF. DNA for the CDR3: TGTGCCAGCAGCGGGCTAGCGGGTATTGCAGAGACCCAGTACTTC.

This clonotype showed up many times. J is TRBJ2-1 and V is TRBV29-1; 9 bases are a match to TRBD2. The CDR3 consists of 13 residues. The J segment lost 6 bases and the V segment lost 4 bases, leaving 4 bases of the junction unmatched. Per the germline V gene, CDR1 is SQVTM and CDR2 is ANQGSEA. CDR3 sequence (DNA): TGCAGCGTTGTGGGACTAGCCCGCAATGAGCAGTTCTTC. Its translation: CSVVGLARNEQFF.

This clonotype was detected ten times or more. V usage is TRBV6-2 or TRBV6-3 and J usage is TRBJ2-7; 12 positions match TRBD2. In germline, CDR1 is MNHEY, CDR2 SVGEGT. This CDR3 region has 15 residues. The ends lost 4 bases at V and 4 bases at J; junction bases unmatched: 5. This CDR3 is CASSFQLAGGYEQYF. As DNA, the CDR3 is TGTGCCAGCAGTTTCCAGCTAGCGGGAGGGTACGAGCAGTACTTC.

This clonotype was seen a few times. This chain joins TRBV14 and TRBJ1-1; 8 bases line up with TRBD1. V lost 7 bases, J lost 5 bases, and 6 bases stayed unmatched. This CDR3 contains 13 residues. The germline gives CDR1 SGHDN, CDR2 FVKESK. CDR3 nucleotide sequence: TGTGCCAGCACCTGGACAGGGCGGACTGAAGCTTTCTTT. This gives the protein CASTWTGRTEAFF.

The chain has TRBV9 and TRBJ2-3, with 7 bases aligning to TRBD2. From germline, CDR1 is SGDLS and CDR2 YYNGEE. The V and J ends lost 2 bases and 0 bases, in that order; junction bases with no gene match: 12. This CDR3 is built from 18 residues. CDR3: CASSVGTKPDRSTDTQYF. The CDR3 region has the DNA TGTGCCAGCAGCGTCGGGACTAAACCCGATAGGAGCACAGATACGCAGTATTTT.

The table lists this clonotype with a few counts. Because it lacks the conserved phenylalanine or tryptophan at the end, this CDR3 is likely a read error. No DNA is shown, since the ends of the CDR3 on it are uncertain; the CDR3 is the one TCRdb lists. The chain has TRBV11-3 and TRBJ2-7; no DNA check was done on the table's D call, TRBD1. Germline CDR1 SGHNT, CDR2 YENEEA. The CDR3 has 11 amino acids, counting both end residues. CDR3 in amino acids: CASSPGTVPYS.

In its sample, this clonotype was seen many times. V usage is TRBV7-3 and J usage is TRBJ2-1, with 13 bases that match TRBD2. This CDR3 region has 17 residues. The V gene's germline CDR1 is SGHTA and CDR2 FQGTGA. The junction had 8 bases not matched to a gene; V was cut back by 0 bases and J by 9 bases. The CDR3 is CASSLTLLAGGPVEQFF. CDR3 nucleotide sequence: TGTGCCAGCAGCTTAACGTTACTAGCGGGAGGGCCAGTTGAGCAGTTCTTC.

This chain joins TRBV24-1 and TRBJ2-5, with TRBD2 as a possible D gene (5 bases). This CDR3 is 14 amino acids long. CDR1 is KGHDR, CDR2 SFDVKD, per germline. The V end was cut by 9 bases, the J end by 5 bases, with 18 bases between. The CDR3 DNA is TGTGCCACCTCTACACACTCCCCGGGGGAGACCCAGTACTTC. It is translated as CATSTHSPGETQYF.

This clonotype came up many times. This chain's CDR3 is CASSLVSGAEAFF. For the CDR3, the DNA is TGTGCCAGCAGTTTAGTCTCCGGGGCTGAAGCTTTCTTT. The chain combines TRBV12-3 or TRBV12-4 with TRBJ1-1; D ambiguous. V was cut by 1 base and J by 6 bases, with 9 bases left in between. CDR3 size: 13 residues.

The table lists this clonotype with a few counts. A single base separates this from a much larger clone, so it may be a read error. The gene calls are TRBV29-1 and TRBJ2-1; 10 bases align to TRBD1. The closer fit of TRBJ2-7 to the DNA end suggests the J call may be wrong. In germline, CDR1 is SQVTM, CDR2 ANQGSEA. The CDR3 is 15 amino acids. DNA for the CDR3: TGCAGCGTTGCCCCGGGACAGGGGTCCTACAATGAGCAGTACTTC. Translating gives CSVAPGQGSYNEQYF.

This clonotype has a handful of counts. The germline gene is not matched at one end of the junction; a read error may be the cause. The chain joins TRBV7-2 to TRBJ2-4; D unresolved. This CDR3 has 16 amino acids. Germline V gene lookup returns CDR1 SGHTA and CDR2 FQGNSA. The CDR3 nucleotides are TGCGCCAGCAGCCAAGATTGGCCAGCGAGAGTGAACATTCAGTACTTC. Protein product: CASSQDWPARVNIQYF.

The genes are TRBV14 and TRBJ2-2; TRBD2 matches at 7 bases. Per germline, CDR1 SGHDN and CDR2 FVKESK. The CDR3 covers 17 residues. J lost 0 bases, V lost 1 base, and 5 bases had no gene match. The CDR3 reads CASSQGVLAANTGELFF. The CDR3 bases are TGTGCCAGCAGCCAAGGGGTTCTAGCGGCGAACACCGGGGAGCTGTTTTTT.

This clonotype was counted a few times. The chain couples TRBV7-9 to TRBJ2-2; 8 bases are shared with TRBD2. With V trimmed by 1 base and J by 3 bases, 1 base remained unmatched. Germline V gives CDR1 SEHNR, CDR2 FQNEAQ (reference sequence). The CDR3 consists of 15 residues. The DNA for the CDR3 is TGTGCCAGCAGCTTAGGGACTAGCCACACCGGGGAGCTGTTTTTT. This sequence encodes CASSLGTSHTGELFF.

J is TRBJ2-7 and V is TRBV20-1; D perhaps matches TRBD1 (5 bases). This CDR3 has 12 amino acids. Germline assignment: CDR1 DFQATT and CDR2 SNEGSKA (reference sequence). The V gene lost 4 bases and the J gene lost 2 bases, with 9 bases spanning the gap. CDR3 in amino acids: CSATQVTYEQYF. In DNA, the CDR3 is TGCAGTGCTACACAGGTGACCTACGAGCAGTACTTC.